The clone carrying this T cell receptor (beta chain) was picked up a small number of times. The V end lost 2 bases, the J end lost 0 bases, and 8 bases lay between the germline ends. The CDR3 is 13 residues long. From germline, CDR1 is DFQATT and CDR2 SNEGSKA (reference sequence). These data belong to a study of T cells after yellow fever vaccination. Study-level results: By day 5 rather than day 15, the secondary response had peaked, though it was weaker.

TCRdb reprocessed the 5' RACE reads via MiXCR and lists one record per CDR3 protein. Of roughly 96,000 distinct CDR3 sequences in the sample, about 8.2% are singletons; the top ten hold about 15%. This clonotype was sampled from a man aged 18 to 30 who received the YFV17D yellow fever vaccine. The chain is built from TRBV20-1 and TRBJ2-7; D is uncertain. Sequencing used CD8+ T cells not binding an NS4B(214-222) dextramer, sorted from PBMCs, obtained more than 14 days after the first yellow fever vaccination. The CDR3 DNA follows: TGCAGTGCTAGAATGGGATTCTCCTACGAGCAGTACGTC. Protein product: CSARMGFSYEQYV.